The 7 T cell receptor beta chains below all came from one sample that was sequenced in a study of T cell changes during pregnancy in multiple sclerosis. Assay used: immunoSEQ multiplex PCR; TCRdb lists only in-frame clones, some missing. Among under 110,000 clones listed, under 95% were seen once. The material sequenced was peripheral blood, taken after pregnancy. The source is a female donor with multiple sclerosis, enrolled in a pregnancy study.

This rearrangement joins TRBV30 to TRBJ2-7, with TRBD2 matching over 8 bases. The CDR3 has 15 residues. After removal of 2 bases from V and 2 bases from J, the junction contained 8 bases not matched to a gene. CDR1 GTSNPN and CDR2 SVGIG come from the germline V gene (reference sequence). Here the CDR3 reads CAWSHITSGPYEQYF. The CDR3 nucleotides read TGTGCCTGGAGTCACATTACTAGCGGCCCCTACGAGCAGTACTTC.

The rearrangement uses TRBV4-1 and TRBJ2-1; weak D call: TRBD1 (6 bases). Per germline, CDR1 MGHRA and CDR2 YSYEKL. Trimming stripped 3 bases from V and 2 bases from J, with 17 bases between. The CDR3 is 17 amino acids. DNA of the CDR3: TGCGCCAGCAGCCATTTCAGCGTGGGGGCCGCCTACAATGAGCAGTTCTTC. This encodes CASSHFSVGAAYNEQFF.

This clone was observed a single time. The V and J genes are TRBV14 and TRBJ1-1, with 11 bases aligning to TRBD1. The V segment lost 6 bases and the J segment 0 bases; nucleotides outside the gene matches: 9. The germline V gene has CDR1 SGHDN and CDR2 FVKESK. The CDR3 runs to 17 residues. CDR3 coding DNA: TGTGCCAGCAGTGCGAGGACAGGGGGCAATGTGAACACTGAAGCTTTCTTT. This gives the protein CASSARTGGNVNTEAFF.

V gene TRBV4-2 combines with J gene TRBJ1-1; 9 nucleotides align to TRBD1. The CDR3 is 15 amino acids. J lost 3 bases, V lost 4 bases, and 6 bases had no gene match. Germline lookup yields CDR1 LGHNA and CDR2 YNFKEQ. CDR3 DNA: TGTGCCAGCAGCCCACAGGGGGCTCGGGACACTGAAGCTTTCTTT. Translating gives CASSPQGARDTEAFF.

The V and J genes are TRBV11-3 and TRBJ2-2; the match to TRBD1 covers 10 bases. The germline V gene has CDR1 SGHNT and CDR2 YENEEA. The J segment lost 5 bases and the V segment lost 5 bases, leaving 11 bases of the junction unmatched. The CDR3 spans 17 residues. CDR3 nucleotide sequence: TGTGCCAGCAGCCGCGAACCGGGACAGGGGTTAACCGGGGAGCTGTTTTTT. Translating gives CASSREPGQGLTGELFF.

The J gene is TRBJ2-7, the V gene TRBV29-1; 13 bases are shared with TRBD2. CDR1 and CDR2 (germline): SQVTM, ANQGSEA. Trimming at V came to 6 bases and at J to 5 bases, leaving 4 bases not matched to a gene. The CDR3 has 13 residues. As DNA, the CDR3 is TGCAGCGTGCGGACTAGCGGGGGCGACGAGCAGTACTTC. It codes for CSVRTSGGDEQYF.

The chain combines TRBV28 with TRBJ2-4; 9 positions match TRBD1. V lost 6 bases to trimming and J lost 6 bases; unmatched junction nucleotides: 9. This CDR3 has 15 amino acids. The germline CDR1 and CDR2 sequences are MDHEN and SYDVKM. CDR3 in amino acids: CASSSPGQGGNIQYF. Written as DNA, the CDR3 is TGTGCCAGCAGCTCCCCGGGACAGGGAGGAAACATTCAGTACTTC.